This paragraph reports one T cell receptor (beta chain). The data stem from a study of CD4 and CD8 cells across lung adenocarcinoma regions. Localized lung adenocarcinoma, a non-small cell lung cancer, affected the donors. In TCRdb, the PCR reads were re-called with MiXCR into one record per CDR3 protein. The repertoire has thousands of distinct CDR3 sequences, over 45% of them found once; the top ten carry about 18%. The CDR3 runs 13 residues. V lost 5 bases, J lost 3 bases, and 3 bases stayed unmatched. Per germline, CDR1 DFQATT and CDR2 SNEGSKA (reference sequence). The sequenced sample was CD4+ T cells from the margin of a lung tumor. This chain links TRBV20-1 with TRBJ2-7; 11 bases align to TRBD1. The TCR comes from a female donor with lung adenocarcinoma. The CD4 and CD8 labels of this study may be unreliable. The CDR3 is CSAPGTGGYEQYF. The CDR3 coding sequence is TGCAGTGCTCCCGGGACAGGGGGCTACGAGCAGTACTTC.